Each of the 19 T cell receptor beta chains below was sequenced from the same sample in a study of post-analysis software for immune sequencing data. The antigens these receptors bind are not known. Prepared TCR beta cDNA libraries contained unique molecular identifiers. Using its own MiXCR run on the PCR reads, TCRdb lists one record per CDR3 protein. The sample lists under 200,000 distinct CDR3 sequences, over 25% seen once, with approximately 3.6% in the top ten. Broader study findings: Higher frequency in patients than in controls was seen for about five TRBV segments, with TRBV5-6, TRBV5-1 and TRBV20-1 among them.

Sequencing was carried out using blood. The receptors come from a girl aged 2 to 17 with multiple sclerosis.

As for this clonotype: It may be a read error: a sequence one base away is much more abundant. The J gene is TRBJ2-3, the V gene TRBV20-1; D gene unclear. The CDR3 is 13 amino acids. In germline, CDR1 is DFQATT, CDR2 SNEGSKA (reference sequence). The CDR3 loop is CIAMGRYTDTQYF. The DNA for the CDR3 is TGCATTGCTATGGGTCGTTACACAGATACGCAGTATTTT.

This clonotype was seen at least ten times. V and J are TRBV12-3 or TRBV12-4 and TRBJ2-3; no definite D call. This CDR3 has 13 amino acids. V shed 3 bases and J shed 6 bases, with 10 bases lying between them. CDR3 DNA sequence: TGTGCCAGCAGTTTGGGGATTGGGGATACGCAGTATTTT. Its protein product is CASSLGIGDTQYF.

There are a few counts of this clonotype. The V and J genes are TRBV12-5 and TRBJ1-1, with TRBD1 matching over 9 bases. CDR1 is LGHNT, CDR2 FRNRAP, per germline. This CDR3 has 15 residues. Losses at the gene ends were 2 bases for V and 5 bases for J; bases not matched to a gene: 6. CDR3 in amino acids: CASGLSRDRETEAFF. In DNA form, the CDR3 reads TGTGCTAGTGGTTTGAGTAGGGACAGGGAGACTGAAGCTTTCTTT.

This clonotype was detected many times. The rearrangement uses TRBV29-1 and TRBJ2-7; D gene uncertain. V was trimmed by 4 bases and J by 6 bases, leaving 16 bases between them. The CDR3 is made up of 13 amino acids. CDR1 and CDR2 from the germline V gene are SQVTM and ANQGSEA. The CDR3 bases are TGCAGCGTTGCCGGATCCTCCCTCACCGAGCAGTACTTC. It is translated as CSVAGSSLTEQYF.

The genes are TRBV5-1 and TRBJ1-5; maybe TRBD1 (6 bases). Trimming left V 4 bases short and J 2 bases short, with 10 bases between. CDR1 is SGHRS, CDR2 YFSETQ, per germline. The CDR3 covers 14 residues. The CDR3 bases are TGCGCCAGCAGCCCCCAGGGGCGCAATCAGCCCCAGCATTTT. Amino acids: CASSPQGRNQPQHF.

Comments on this clonotype: This may be a read error: a much more frequent sequence differs by one nucleotide. CDR3 nucleotides: TGCAGTGCTAGTTCGGGGGCCCACTCCACAGATACGCGGTATTTT. It is translated as CSASSGAHSTDTRYF. The V and J genes are TRBV20-1 and TRBJ2-3; perhaps D is TRBD1 or TRBD2 (6 bases each). CDR3 size: 15 residues. Germline-derived CDR1 and CDR2 are DFQATT and SNEGSKA (reference sequence).

The J gene is TRBJ1-1, the V gene TRBV29-1; 7 bases are shared with TRBD1. CDR1 and CDR2 (germline): SQVTM, ANQGSEA. The CDR3 consists of 12 residues. The ends lost 4 bases at V and 7 bases at J; junction bases unmatched: 6. The CDR3 sequence is CSVVTDRDEAFF. The DNA of the CDR3 is TGCAGCGTTGTCACCGACAGGGATGAAGCTTTCTTT.

This clonotype was found many times. The chain combines TRBV29-1 with TRBJ2-5; 7 bases align to TRBD1. Germline V lookup: CDR1 SQVTM, CDR2 ANQGSEA. The CDR3 has 13 residues. V shed 6 bases and J 1 base; nucleotides not matched to a gene: 5. The CDR3 sequence: CSVTGTAQETQYF. Written as DNA, the CDR3 is TGCAGCGTCACGGGGACAGCCCAAGAGACCCAGTACTTC. The full variable domain, in which reference TRBV29-1 and TRBJ2-5 provide the parts outside the CDR3, is SAVISQKPSRDICQRGTSLTIQCQVDSQVTMMFWYRQQPGQSLTLIATANQGSEATYESGFVIDKFPISRPNLTFSTLTVSNMSPEDSSIYLCSVTGTAQETQYFGPGTRLLVL.

This clonotype was seen more than once but under ten times. The gene calls are TRBV18 and TRBJ2-2; D may be TRBD1 (5 bases). V lost 0 bases, J lost 3 bases, and 11 bases lay in between. Germline V lookup: CDR1 KGHSH, CDR2 LQKENI. This CDR3 is 16 amino acids long. CDR3 in DNA: TGTGCCAGCTCACCACCGTATCAGGGCCACACCGGGGAGCTGTTTTTT. This gives the protein CASSPPYQGHTGELFF.

The rearrangement uses TRBV29-1 and TRBJ2-2; 8 nucleotides match TRBD2. The germline CDR1 and CDR2 sequences are SQVTM and ANQGSEA. Unmatched junction bases numbered 11, after V lost 7 bases and J lost 4 bases. The CDR3 spans 15 residues. The CDR3 bases are TGCAGCGCCCTGGCAGGCCGGGGGGGCACCGGGGAGCTGTTTTTT. It codes for CSALAGRGGTGELFF.

This clonotype has a count of ten or more. The CDR3 region has the DNA TGCAGCGCTATGACAGGAGCCACAGAAAAACTGTTTTTT. Protein: CSAMTGATEKLFF. J is TRBJ1-4 and V is TRBV29-1, with D perhaps TRBD1 (6 bases). CDR1 is SQVTM and CDR2 is ANQGSEA in the germline V gene. Trimming took 7 bases from V and 8 from J, leaving 17 bases between them. The CDR3 is 13 residues long.

This clonotype has just a few counts. The chain is built from TRBV12-3 or TRBV12-4 and TRBJ2-7; D is possibly TRBD2 (7 bases). This CDR3 contains 17 residues. V lost 6 bases and J 2 bases, leaving 23 bases between the germline ends. The CDR3 is CASSTPGAGVPTYEQYF. In DNA form, the CDR3 reads TGTGCCAGCAGCACCCCAGGGGCGGGAGTACCCACCTACGAGCAGTACTTC.

The gene calls are TRBV6-5 and TRBJ1-1, with 10 bases matching TRBD1. The germline V gene encodes CDR1 MNHEY and CDR2 SVGAGI. The CDR3 covers 13 residues. CDR3 amino acids: CDLSGQGKASAFF. The CDR3 bases are TGTGACCTTTCGGGACAGGGGAAGGCCTCAGCTTTCTTT.

The chain recombines TRBV20-1 with TRBJ1-1; D is uncertain. Trimming cost V 4 bases and J 6 bases, with 18 bases left between them. The germline gives CDR1 DFQATT, CDR2 SNEGSKA (reference sequence). This CDR3 is 14 amino acids long. The CDR3 spells CSAKDPEVVAEAFF. As DNA, the CDR3 is TGCAGTGCTAAGGACCCCGAGGTCGTCGCTGAAGCTTTCTTT.

This clonotype was counted at least ten times. The V call is TRBV18, the J call TRBJ2-1; D is unresolved. The CDR3 totals 15 residues. V gave up 3 bases and J gave up 2 bases, with 11 bases separating them. CDR1 is KGHSH, CDR2 LQKENI, per germline. The CDR3 DNA follows: TGTGCCAGCTCACCTTTGGTAGCCCCCTACAATGAGCAGTTCTTC. Translation gives CASSPLVAPYNEQFF.

J is TRBJ1-1 and V is TRBV7-2; TRBD1 aligns across 8 bases. V was clipped by 5 bases and J by 3 bases; unmatched bases: 17. The germline V gene encodes CDR1 SGHTA and CDR2 FQGNSA. The CDR3 is 18 residues long. CDR3 DNA: TGTGCCAGCAGCCCAGACAGGGGTATCCGCGCGGAGGACACTGAAGCTTTCTTT. Translated: CASSPDRGIRAEDTEAFF.

This clonotype was observed a handful of times. V gene TRBV20-1 combines with J gene TRBJ1-6, with 11 bases matching TRBD1. The V and J ends lost 1 base and 5 bases, in that order; junction bases with no gene match: 7. The CDR3 loop spans 17 amino acids. CDR1 and CDR2 from the germline V gene are DFQATT and SNEGSKA (reference sequence). CDR3 DNA sequence: TGCAGTGCTAGAGCGCCTCCGGGACAGGGGGATAATTCACCCCTCCACTTT. Its translation: CSARAPPGQGDNSPLHF.

The table lists this clonotype with many counts. V and J are TRBV29-1 and TRBJ2-1; D is perhaps TRBD1 (5 bases). Germline CDR1 and CDR2: SQVTM and ANQGSEA. Trimming left V 4 bases short and J 8 bases short, with 9 bases between. CDR3 length: 11 amino acids. The CDR3 reads CSVGTTDEQFF. CDR3 sequence (DNA): TGCAGCGTTGGGACAACCGATGAGCAGTTCTTC.

This chain connects TRBV28 to TRBJ1-1; unclear D gene. V was clipped by 6 bases and J by 0 bases, with 20 bases between them. Germline lookup yields CDR1 MDHEN and CDR2 SYDVKM. CDR3 length: 17 residues. The CDR3 sequence is CASRTPGMSFLNTEAFF. In DNA, the CDR3 is TGTGCCAGCAGGACCCCCGGGATGAGTTTTCTGAACACTGAAGCTTTCTTT.